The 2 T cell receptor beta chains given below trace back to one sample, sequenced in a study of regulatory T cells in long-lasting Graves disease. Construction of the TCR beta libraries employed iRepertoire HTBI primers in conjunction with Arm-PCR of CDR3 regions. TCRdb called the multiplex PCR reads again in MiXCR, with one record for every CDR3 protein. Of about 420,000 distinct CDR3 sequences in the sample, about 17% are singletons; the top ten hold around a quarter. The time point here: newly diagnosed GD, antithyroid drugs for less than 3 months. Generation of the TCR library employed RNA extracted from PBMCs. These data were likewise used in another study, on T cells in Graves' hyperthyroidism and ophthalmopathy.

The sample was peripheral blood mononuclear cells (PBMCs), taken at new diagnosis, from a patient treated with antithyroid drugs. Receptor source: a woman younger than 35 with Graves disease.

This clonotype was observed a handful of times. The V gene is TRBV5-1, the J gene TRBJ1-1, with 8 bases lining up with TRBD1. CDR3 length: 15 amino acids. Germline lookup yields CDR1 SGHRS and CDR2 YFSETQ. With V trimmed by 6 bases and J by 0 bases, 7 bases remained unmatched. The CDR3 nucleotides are TGCGCCAGCATGGACAGGGACCACATGAACACTGAAGCTTTCTTT. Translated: CASMDRDHMNTEAFF.

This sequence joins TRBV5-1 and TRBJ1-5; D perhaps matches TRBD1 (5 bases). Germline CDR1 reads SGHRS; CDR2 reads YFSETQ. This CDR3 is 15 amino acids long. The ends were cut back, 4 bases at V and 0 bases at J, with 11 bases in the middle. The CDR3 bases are TGCGCCAGCAGCCGGGACGGATCTAGCAATCAGCCCCAGCATTTT. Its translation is CASSRDGSSNQPQHF.